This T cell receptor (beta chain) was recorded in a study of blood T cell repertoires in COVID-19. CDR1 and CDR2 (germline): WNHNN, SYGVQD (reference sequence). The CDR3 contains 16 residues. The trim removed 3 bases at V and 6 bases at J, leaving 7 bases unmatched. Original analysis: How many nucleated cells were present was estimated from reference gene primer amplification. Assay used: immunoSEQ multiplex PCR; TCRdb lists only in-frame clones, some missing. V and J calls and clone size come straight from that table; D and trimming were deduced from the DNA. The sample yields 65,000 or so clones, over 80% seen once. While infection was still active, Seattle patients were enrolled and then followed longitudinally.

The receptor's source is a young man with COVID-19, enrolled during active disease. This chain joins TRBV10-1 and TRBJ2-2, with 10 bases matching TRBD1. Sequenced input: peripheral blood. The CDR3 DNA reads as TGCGCCAGCAGTGACCGGGACAGGGGTTTTTCCGGGGAGCTGTTTTTT. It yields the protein CASSDRDRGFSGELFF.